What follows is one T cell receptor (beta chain) and its context. Its specificity is unknown. Germline loops: CDR1 SGHRS, CDR2 YFSETQ. The CDR3 length is 19 residues. V lost 1 base to trimming and J lost 7 bases; unmatched junction nucleotides: 16. The TCRbeta library was prepared with unique molecular identifiers. From the PCR reads, TCRdb called clonotypes with MiXCR, one entry per CDR3 protein. This sample yields over 400,000 distinct CDR3 sequences, of which around two fifths are seen a single time; roughly a quarter belongs to the top ten. These data originate in a study of T-cell reconstitution after alpha-beta-depleted transplantation in children. General study points: Several hundred expanded graft clones reportedly gave rise to the alpha-beta T cells present about two months after transplant. A year post-transplant, T-cell counts and diversity derived mostly from newly produced T cells.

The chain employs TRBV5-1 and TRBJ2-1; 11 nucleotides align to TRBD2. The TCR was taken from a girl aged 2-10 years with aplastic anemia, due to receive a stem cell transplant. The material sequenced was PBMCs, taken before TCRalphabeta/CD19-depleted stem cell transplant. The CDR3 loop is CASSLIPTSGRGGDNEQFF. The CDR3 bases are TGCGCCAGCAGCTTGATTCCAACTAGCGGGAGAGGGGGAGATAATGAGCAGTTCTTC.